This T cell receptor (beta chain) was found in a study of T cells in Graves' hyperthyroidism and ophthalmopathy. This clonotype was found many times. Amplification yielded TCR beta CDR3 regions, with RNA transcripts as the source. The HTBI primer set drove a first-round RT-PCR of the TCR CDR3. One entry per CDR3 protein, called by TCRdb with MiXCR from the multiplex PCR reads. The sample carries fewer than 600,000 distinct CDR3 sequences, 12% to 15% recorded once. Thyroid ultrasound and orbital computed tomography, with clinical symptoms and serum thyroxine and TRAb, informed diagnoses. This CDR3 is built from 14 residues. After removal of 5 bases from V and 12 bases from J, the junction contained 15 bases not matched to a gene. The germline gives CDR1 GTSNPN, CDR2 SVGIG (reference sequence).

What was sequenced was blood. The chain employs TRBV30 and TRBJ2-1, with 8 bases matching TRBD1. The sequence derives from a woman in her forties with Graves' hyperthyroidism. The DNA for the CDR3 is TGTGCCTGGGGTAACGGACAGGGAATCAATTTGCAGTTCTTC. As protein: CAWGNGQGINLQFF.